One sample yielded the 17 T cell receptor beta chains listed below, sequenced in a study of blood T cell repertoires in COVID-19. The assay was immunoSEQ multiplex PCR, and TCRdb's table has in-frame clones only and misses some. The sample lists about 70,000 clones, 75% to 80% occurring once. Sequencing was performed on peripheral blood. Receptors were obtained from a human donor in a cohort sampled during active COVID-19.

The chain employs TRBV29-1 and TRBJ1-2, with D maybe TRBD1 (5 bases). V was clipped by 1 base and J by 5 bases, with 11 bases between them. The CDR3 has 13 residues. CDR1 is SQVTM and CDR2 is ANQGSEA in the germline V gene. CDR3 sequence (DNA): TGCAGCGTTGAAGGGACCCGGGGGTATGGCTACACCTTC. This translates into CSVEGTRGYGYTF.

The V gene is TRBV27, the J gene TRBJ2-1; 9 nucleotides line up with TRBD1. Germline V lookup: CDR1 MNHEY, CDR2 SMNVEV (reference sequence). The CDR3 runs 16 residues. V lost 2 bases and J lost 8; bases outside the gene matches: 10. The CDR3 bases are TGTGCCAGCAGTTTACGGGCCCGGGACAGGGTCCATGAGCAGTTCTTC. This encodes CASSLRARDRVHEQFF.

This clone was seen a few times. DNA for the CDR3: TGTGCCAGCAGCTTTGAGGACAGGGTTGGTGGCTACACCTTC. It is translated as CASSFEDRVGGYTF. The rearrangement links TRBV3-1 (or the pseudogene TRBV3-2) to TRBJ1-2; 8 bases agree with TRBD1. Germline V lookup: CDR1 LGHDT, CDR2 YNNKEL (reference sequence). The V and J ends lost 5 bases and 7 bases, in that order; junction bases with no gene match: 9. This CDR3 has 14 amino acids.

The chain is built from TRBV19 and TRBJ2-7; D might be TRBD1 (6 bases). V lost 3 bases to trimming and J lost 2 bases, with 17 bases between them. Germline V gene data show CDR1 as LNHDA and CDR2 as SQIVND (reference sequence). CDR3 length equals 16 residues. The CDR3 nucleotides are TGTGCCAGTAGTATGGGAATAGGGACACCCGCCTACGAGCAGTACTTC. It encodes CASSMGIGTPAYEQYF.

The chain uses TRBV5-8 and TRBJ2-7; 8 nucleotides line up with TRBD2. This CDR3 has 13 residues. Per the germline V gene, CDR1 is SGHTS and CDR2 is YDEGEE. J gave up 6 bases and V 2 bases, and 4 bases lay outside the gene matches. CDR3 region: CASSFRGGLEQYF. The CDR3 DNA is TGTGCCAGCAGCTTTCGGGGGGGACTCGAGCAGTACTTC.

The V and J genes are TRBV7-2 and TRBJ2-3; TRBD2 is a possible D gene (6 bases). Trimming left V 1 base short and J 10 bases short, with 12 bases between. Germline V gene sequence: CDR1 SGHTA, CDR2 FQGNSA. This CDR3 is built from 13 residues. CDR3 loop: CASSLVAREAQYF. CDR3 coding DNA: TGTGCCAGCAGCTTAGTCGCCAGGGAGGCGCAGTATTTT.

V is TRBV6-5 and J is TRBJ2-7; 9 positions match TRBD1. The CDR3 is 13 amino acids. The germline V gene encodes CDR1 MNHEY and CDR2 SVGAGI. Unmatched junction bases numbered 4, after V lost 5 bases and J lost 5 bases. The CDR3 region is CASSNRGRDEQYF. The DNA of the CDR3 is TGTGCCAGCAGTAACAGGGGGCGGGACGAGCAGTACTTC.

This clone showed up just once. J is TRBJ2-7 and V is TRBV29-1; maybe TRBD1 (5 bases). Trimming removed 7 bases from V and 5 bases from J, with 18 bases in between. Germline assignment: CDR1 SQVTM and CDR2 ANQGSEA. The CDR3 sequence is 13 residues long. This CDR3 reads CSAGQGVPDEQYF. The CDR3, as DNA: TGCAGCGCTGGGCAGGGCGTTCCCGACGAGCAGTACTTC.

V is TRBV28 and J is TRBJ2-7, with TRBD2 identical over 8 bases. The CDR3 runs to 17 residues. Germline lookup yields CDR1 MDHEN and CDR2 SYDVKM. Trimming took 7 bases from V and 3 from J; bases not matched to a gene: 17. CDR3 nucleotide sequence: TGTGCCAGCACCAGGGGAGGCGCCGCGGCGGGGGGCTACGAGCAGTACTTC. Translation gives CASTRGGAAAGGYEQYF.

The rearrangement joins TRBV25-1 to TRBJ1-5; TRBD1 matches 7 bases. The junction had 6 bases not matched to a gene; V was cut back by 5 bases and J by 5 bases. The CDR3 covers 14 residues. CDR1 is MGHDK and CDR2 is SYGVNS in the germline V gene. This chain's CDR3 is CASSPTGRDQPQHF. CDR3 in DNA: TGTGCCAGCAGTCCGACAGGGCGGGATCAGCCCCAGCATTTT. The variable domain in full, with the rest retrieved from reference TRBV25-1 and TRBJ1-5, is EADIYQTPRYLVIGTGKKITLECSQTMGHDKMYWYQQDPGMELHLIHYSYGVNSTEKGDLSSESTVSRIRTEHFPLTLESARPSHTSQYLCASSPTGRDQPQHFGDGTRLSIL.

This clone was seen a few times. The CDR3 region has the DNA TGTGCCAGCAGCCTGACCTCCGGACAGGGAAGGGATCGTCTCTATGGCTACACCTTC. Translation: CASSLTSGQGRDRLYGYTF. The chain has TRBV5-8 and TRBJ1-2; the match to TRBD1 covers 8 bases. V dropped 4 bases and J dropped 4; count of bases not matched to a gene: 21. This CDR3 is built from 19 residues. From germline, CDR1 is SGHTS and CDR2 YDEGEE.

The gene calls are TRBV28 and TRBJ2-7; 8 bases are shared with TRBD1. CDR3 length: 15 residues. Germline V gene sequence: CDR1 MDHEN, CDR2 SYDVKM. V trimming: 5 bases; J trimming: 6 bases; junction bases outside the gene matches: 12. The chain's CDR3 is CASSTPGTGGIEQYF. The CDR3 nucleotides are TGTGCCAGCAGTACACCCGGGACAGGTGGGATCGAGCAGTACTTC.

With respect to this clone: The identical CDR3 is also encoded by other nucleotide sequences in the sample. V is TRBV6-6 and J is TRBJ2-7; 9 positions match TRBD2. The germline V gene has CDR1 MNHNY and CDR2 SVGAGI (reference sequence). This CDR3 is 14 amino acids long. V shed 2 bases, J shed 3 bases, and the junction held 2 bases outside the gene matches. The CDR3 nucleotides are TGTGCCAGCAGTTACGGTAGCGGGGGCTACGAGCAGTACTTC. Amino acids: CASSYGSGGYEQYF.

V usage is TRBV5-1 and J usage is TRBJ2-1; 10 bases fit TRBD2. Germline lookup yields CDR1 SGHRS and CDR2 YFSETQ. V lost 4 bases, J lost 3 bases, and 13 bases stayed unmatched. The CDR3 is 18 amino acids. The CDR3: CASSLGLAALRVYNEQFF. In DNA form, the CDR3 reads TGCGCCAGCAGCCTAGGACTAGCGGCGTTAAGGGTCTACAATGAGCAGTTCTTC.

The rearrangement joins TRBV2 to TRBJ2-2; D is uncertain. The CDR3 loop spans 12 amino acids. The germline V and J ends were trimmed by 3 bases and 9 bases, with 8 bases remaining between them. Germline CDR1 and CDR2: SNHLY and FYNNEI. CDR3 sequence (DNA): TGTGCCAGCAGTGAGCTGGCCCGGGAGCTGTTTTTT. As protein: CASSELARELFF.

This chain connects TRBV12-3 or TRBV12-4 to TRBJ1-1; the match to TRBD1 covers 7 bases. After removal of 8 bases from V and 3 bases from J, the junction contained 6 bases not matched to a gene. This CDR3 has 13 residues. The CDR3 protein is CASSGQDYTEAFF. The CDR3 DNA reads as TGTGCCAGCTCTGGACAGGATTACACTGAAGCTTTCTTT.

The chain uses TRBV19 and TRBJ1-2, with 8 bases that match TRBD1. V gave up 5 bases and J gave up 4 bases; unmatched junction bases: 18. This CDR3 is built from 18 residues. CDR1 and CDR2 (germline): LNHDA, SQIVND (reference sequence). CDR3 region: CASSPQGQGFPLLYGYTF. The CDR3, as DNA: TGTGCCAGTAGTCCCCAAGGACAGGGATTCCCCCTTCTCTATGGCTACACCTTC. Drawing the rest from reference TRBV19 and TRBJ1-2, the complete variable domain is DGGITQSPKYLFRKEGQNVTLSCEQNLNHDAMYWYRQDPGQGLRLIYYSQIVNDFQKGDIAEGYSVSREKKESFPLTVTSAQKNPTAFYLCASSPQGQGFPLLYGYTFGSGTRLTVV.